The rows below give T cell receptor beta chains drawn from one sample of a study of identical twins. From the 5' RACE reads, TCRdb called clonotypes with MiXCR, one entry per CDR3 protein. The table includes hundreds of thousands of distinct CDR3 sequences, approximately 25% detected once. The same sample was also used in a study of T cells expressing NK-cell markers.

Sequencing used CD4+ T cells sorted from blood. The origin of the receptors is a woman between 18 and 30 years old in good health. Each CDR3 is given with its conserved first and last residue. The D gene is left open where the match is weak. Not all rows give a size; the values are once, few, many and, for expanded clones, a class.

clone_size,d_call,j_call,v_call,cdr3_aa,cdr3_nt
few,NA,TRBJ1-3,TRBV9,CASSVSNSGNTIYF,TGTGCCAGCAGCGTTTCCAACTCTGGAAACACCATATATTTT
NA,NA,TRBJ1-1,TRBV7-2,CASSLAGRPTEAFF,TGTGCCAGCAGCTTAGCGGGACGTCCCACTGAAGCTTTCTTT
NA,TRBD1,TRBJ2-7,TRBV20-1,CSARVWGQGDRYF,TGCAGTGCTAGAGTTTGGGGACAGGGGGACCGGTACTTC
many,NA,TRBJ2-1,TRBV5-1,CASSVGSSYNEQFF,TGCGCCAGCAGCGTAGGGAGCTCCTACAATGAGCAGTTCTTC
NA,NA,TRBJ2-1,TRBV27,CASRGGVLVEQFF,TGTGCCAGCAGAGGAGGAGTTTTGGTTGAGCAGTTCTTC
few,NA,TRBJ2-3,TRBV29-1,CSLRDGYTDTQYF,TGCAGCTTACGGGACGGTTATACAGATACGCAGTATTTT
NA,TRBD2,TRBJ2-7,TRBV9,CASSSMGPAGGEQYF,TGTGCCAGCAGCTCCATGGGCCCCGCGGGGGGCGAGCAGTACTTC
NA,NA,TRBJ2-2,TRBV27,CASRSEGLNTGELFF,TGTGCCAGCAGATCGGAGGGCCTGAACACCGGGGAGCTGTTTTTT
few,NA,TRBJ2-1,TRBV6-7,CASGCVEQFF,TGTGCTAGCGGATGTGTTGAGCAGTTCTTC
NA,TRBD2,TRBJ2-1,TRBV7-2,CASSLVGLSGGANEQFF,TGTGCCAGCAGCTTAGTGGGTCTTAGCGGGGGGGCAAATGAGCAGTTCTTC
few,TRBD2,TRBJ2-1,TRBV20-1,CSASRGARGAENEQFF,TGCAGTGCTAGCAGAGGAGCGCGGGGGGCCGAGAATGAGCAGTTCTTC
NA,TRBD2,TRBJ2-1,TRBV12-3/TRBV12-4,CASISMGGGKNEQFF,TGTGCCAGCATCAGTATGGGGGGGGGAAAGAATGAGCAGTTCTTC
NA,TRBD2,TRBJ2-1,TRBV5-5,CASSYRLAGYDEQFF,TGTGCCAGCAGCTATCGACTAGCGGGTTACGATGAGCAGTTCTTC
NA,NA,TRBJ2-7,TRBV20-1,CSARGVSSYEQYF,TGCAGTGCTAGAGGAGTCAGCTCCTACGAGCAGTACTTC
NA,NA,TRBJ2-1,TRBV5-6,CASSFRRREQFF,TGTGCCAGCAGCTTTCGGAGGAGGGAGCAGTTCTTC